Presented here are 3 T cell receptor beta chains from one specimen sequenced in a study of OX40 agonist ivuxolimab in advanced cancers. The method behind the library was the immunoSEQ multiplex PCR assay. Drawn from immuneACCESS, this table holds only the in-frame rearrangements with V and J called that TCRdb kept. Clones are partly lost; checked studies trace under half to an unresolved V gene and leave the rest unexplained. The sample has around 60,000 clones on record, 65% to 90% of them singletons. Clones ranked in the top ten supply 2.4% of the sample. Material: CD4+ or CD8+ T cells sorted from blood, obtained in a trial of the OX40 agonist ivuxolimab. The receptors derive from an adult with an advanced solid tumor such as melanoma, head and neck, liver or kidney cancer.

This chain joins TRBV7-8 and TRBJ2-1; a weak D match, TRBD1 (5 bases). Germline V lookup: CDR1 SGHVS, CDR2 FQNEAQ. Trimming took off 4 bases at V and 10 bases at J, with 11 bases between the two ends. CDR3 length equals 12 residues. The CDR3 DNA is TGTGCCAGCAGCTCAGGGTTTTTCGAGCAGTTCTTC. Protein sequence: CASSSGFFEQFF. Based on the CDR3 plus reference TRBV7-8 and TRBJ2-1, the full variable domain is GAGVSQSPRYKVAKRGQDVALRCDPISGHVSLFWYQQALGQGPEFLTYFQNEAQLDKSGLPSDRFFAERPEGSVSTLKIQRTQQEDSAVYLCASSSGFFEQFFGPGTRLTVL.

The CDR3 here is CSVEDFGRGYTF. In nucleotides, the CDR3 is TGCAGCGTTGAAGATTTTGGTCGTGGCTACACCTTC. J is TRBJ1-2 and V is TRBV29-1; D is unclear. Germline-derived CDR1 and CDR2 are SQVTM and ANQGSEA. The CDR3 sequence is 12 residues long. The ends were cut back, 0 bases at V and 7 bases at J, with 9 bases in the middle.

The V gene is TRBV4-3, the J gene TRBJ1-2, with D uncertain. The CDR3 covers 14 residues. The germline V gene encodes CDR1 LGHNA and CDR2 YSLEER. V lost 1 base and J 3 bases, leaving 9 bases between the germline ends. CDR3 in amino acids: CASSQGSRDYGYTF. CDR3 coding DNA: TGCGCCAGCAGCCAAGGATCGAGGGACTATGGCTACACCTTC.